This passage covers 11 T cell receptor beta chains from one sample sequenced in a study of shared clonotypes between healthy human individuals. Only in-frame clones appear in the TCRdb table, and some are missing; sequencing was by immunoSEQ multiplex PCR. The data show millions of clones, about 95% seen once. The naive CD8 subset, CD45RO-negative cells positively selected for CCR7, excluded terminally differentiated effector memory CD45RA+ cells. The sample consisted of naive CD8+ T cells sorted from blood. These receptor sequences come from a man aged 18 to 30 in good health.

The chain joins TRBV27 to TRBJ2-3, with a possible D match to TRBD2 (6 bases). CDR1 is MNHEY, CDR2 SMNVEV, per germline (reference sequence). Trimming left V 5 bases short and J 6 bases short, with 15 bases between. The CDR3 runs 14 residues. The CDR3 region has the DNA TGTGCCAGCAGTCCCCAGTGGGGGGAGGATACGCAGTATTTT. Protein product: CASSPQWGEDTQYF.

Details on this clone: This sample includes further DNA sequences coding for the same CDR3. The genes are TRBV11-2 and TRBJ1-2; D unresolved. In germline, CDR1 is SGHAT, CDR2 FQNNGV. The CDR3 loop spans 13 amino acids. V lost 4 bases and J lost 4, with 10 bases in between. Here the CDR3 reads CASSSPTGYGYTF. The DNA for the CDR3 is TGTGCCAGCAGCTCGCCCACCGGCTATGGCTACACCTTC.

This rearrangement joins TRBV6-4 to TRBJ2-7; D may be TRBD1 (5 bases). This CDR3 spans 18 amino acids. The germline V and J ends were trimmed by 0 bases and 2 bases, with 20 bases remaining between them. CDR1 and CDR2 from the germline V gene are MRHNA and SNTAGT. The DNA for the CDR3 is TGTGCCAGCAGTGACTCGATCCACTCCAGGGTGTTACCCTACGAGCAGTACTTC. Its translation: CASSDSIHSRVLPYEQYF.

As concerns this clone: This sample includes further DNA sequences coding for the same CDR3. This sequence joins TRBV28 and TRBJ2-7, with 8 bases lining up with TRBD2. The CDR3 runs to 14 residues. V was clipped by 3 bases and J by 2 bases; unmatched bases: 3. Germline V gene lookup returns CDR1 MDHEN and CDR2 SYDVKM. As DNA, the CDR3 is TGTGCCAGCAGTTTCGGGAGGGGGACCTACGAGCAGTACTTC. Protein product: CASSFGRGTYEQYF.

V usage is TRBV27 and J usage is TRBJ2-5; no clear D gene. Trimming removed 5 bases from V and 5 bases from J, with 18 bases in between. This CDR3 comprises 15 residues. Germline assignment: CDR1 MNHEY and CDR2 SMNVEV (reference sequence). CDR3 DNA: TGTGCCAGCAGTCAAATACCGATCTCACGGGAGACCCAGTACTTC. Protein: CASSQIPISRETQYF.

The V and J genes are TRBV13 and TRBJ2-7, with 8 positions matching TRBD2. After removal of 5 bases from V and 6 bases from J, the junction contained 6 bases not matched to a gene. CDR1 and CDR2 (germline): PRHDT, FYEKMQ (reference sequence). CDR3 length: 13 amino acids. CDR3 protein: CASSRGLGSEQYF. The CDR3 DNA follows: TGTGCCAGCAGCAGGGGACTAGGTAGCGAGCAGTACTTC.

The chain joins TRBV5-8 to TRBJ2-1; 11 bases align to TRBD2. The length of the CDR3 is 15 residues. Germline loops: CDR1 SGHTS, CDR2 YDEGEE. Germline trimming cut 0 bases from V and 6 bases from J; bases unmatched to any gene: 2. CDR3 amino acids: CASSLVAGGLNEQFF. The DNA of the CDR3 is TGTGCCAGCAGCTTGGTAGCGGGGGGGCTCAATGAGCAGTTCTTC. The whole variable domain, remainder taken from reference TRBV5-8 and TRBJ2-1, is EAGVTQSPTHLIKTRGQQATLRCSPISGHTSVYWYQQALGLGLQFLLWYDEGEERNRGNFPPRFSGRQFPNYSSELNVNALELEDSALYLCASSLVAGGLNEQFFGPGTRLTVL.

Points on this clone: Other DNA sequences of this sample code for an identical CDR3. This rearrangement joins TRBV10-3 to TRBJ2-7; D ambiguous. Trimming removed 6 bases from V and 1 base from J, with 7 bases in between. This CDR3 has 12 amino acids. Germline CDR1 ENHRY, CDR2 SYGVKD. The CDR3 DNA is TGTGCCATCAGCGAACCGTCCTACGAGCAGTACTTC. It translates to CAISEPSYEQYF.

The chain links TRBV4-1 to TRBJ1-5, with 8 bases identical to TRBD1. V gave up 4 bases and J gave up 7 bases; unmatched junction bases: 6. The CDR3 has 14 residues. Germline assignment: CDR1 MGHRA and CDR2 YSYEKL. The CDR3 sequence is CASSPVSGGQPQHF. CDR3 coding DNA: TGCGCCAGCAGCCCCGTGTCAGGGGGCCAGCCCCAGCATTTT.

This clone has only one observation. The chain is built from TRBV6-4 and TRBJ2-7; TRBD1 is a possible D gene (5 bases). The CDR3 loop spans 14 amino acids. CDR1 is MRHNA, CDR2 SNTAGT, per germline. The V gene lost 2 bases and the J gene lost 0 bases, with 8 bases spanning the gap. The CDR3 DNA sequence: TGTGCCAGCAGTGACAGGGGAATCTCCTACGAGCAGTACTTC. Its protein is CASSDRGISYEQYF.

V gene TRBV2 combines with J gene TRBJ2-7; unclear D gene. Deletions cut 6 bases from V and 4 bases from J, with 16 bases between. The CDR3 has 14 residues. Per germline, CDR1 SNHLY and CDR2 FYNNEI. DNA for the CDR3: TGTGCCAGCAGGGCTATCCCCGACAATTACGAGCAGTACTTC. Translation: CASRAIPDNYEQYF.